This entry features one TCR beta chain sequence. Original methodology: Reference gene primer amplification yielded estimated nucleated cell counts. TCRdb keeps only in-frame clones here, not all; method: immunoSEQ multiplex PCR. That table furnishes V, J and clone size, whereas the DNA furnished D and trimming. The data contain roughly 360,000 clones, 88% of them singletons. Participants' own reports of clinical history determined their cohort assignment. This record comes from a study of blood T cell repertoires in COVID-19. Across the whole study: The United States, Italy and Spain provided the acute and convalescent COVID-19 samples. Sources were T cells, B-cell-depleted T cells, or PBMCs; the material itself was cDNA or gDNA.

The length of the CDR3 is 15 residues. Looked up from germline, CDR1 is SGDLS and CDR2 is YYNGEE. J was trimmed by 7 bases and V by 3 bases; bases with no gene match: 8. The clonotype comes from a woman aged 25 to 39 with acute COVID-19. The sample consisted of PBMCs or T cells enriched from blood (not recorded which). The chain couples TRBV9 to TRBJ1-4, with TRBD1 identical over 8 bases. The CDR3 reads CASSASGGAVEKLFF. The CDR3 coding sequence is TGTGCCAGCAGCGCATCAGGGGGCGCGGTTGAAAAACTGTTTTTT. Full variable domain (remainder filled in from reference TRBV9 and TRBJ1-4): DSGVTQTPKHLITATGQRVTLRCSPRSGDLSVYWYQQSLDQGLQFLIQYYNGEERAKGNILERFSAQQFPDLHSELNLSSLELGDSALYFCASSASGGAVEKLFFGSGTQLSVL.